The 12 T cell receptor beta chains in this list originate from one sample, sequenced in a study of blood T cell repertoires in COVID-19. Sequenced by immunoSEQ multiplex PCR; TCRdb stores in-frame clones only, minus some. The profile shows 130,000 to 150,000 clones, about nine tenths of them singletons. Sequencing input: peripheral blood. These receptors were collected from a man older than 75 with acute or convalescent COVID-19.

The gene calls are TRBV9 and TRBJ2-4; D possibly corresponds to TRBD2 (5 bases). Germline-derived CDR1 and CDR2 are SGDLS and YYNGEE. The V end was cut by 3 bases, the J end by 0 bases, with 22 bases between. This CDR3 is 19 amino acids long. For the CDR3, the DNA is TGTGCCAGCAGCGCCCGGGATTATAGCCAAGATCTAGCCAAAAACATTCAGTACTTC. This encodes CASSARDYSQDLAKNIQYF.

The rearrangement uses TRBV18 and TRBJ2-2; 10 positions agree with TRBD1. The CDR3 consists of 15 residues. Germline V gene lookup returns CDR1 KGHSH and CDR2 LQKENI. V gave up 0 bases and J gave up 15 bases; unmatched junction bases: 10. In nucleotides, the CDR3 is TGTGCCAGCTCACCACCCAAGTCCGACAGGGGGCTGGTGTTTTTT. Its protein is CASSPPKSDRGLVFF.

V usage is TRBV5-4 and J usage is TRBJ2-7; tentative D call: TRBD2 (8 bases). V was shortened by 1 base and J by 0 bases, with 14 bases between the two germline ends. Germline assignment: CDR1 SGHNT and CDR2 YYREEE (reference sequence). The CDR3 extends over 16 amino acids. The CDR3 DNA is TGTGCCAGCAGCTTGCCAGCGGGGGACAGCTCCTACGAGCAGTACTTC. It translates to CASSLPAGDSSYEQYF.

V gene TRBV7-3 combines with J gene TRBJ2-3; tentative D call: TRBD1 (6 bases). Germline V lookup: CDR1 SGHTA, CDR2 FQGTGA. CDR3 length: 13 amino acids. V shed 6 bases and J shed 6 bases, with 13 bases lying between them. For the CDR3, the DNA is TGTGCCAGCAGTATAGGACAGCCTGATACGCAGTATTTT. Translating it yields CASSIGQPDTQYF.

The genes are TRBV10-2 and TRBJ2-3; 10 nucleotides match TRBD2. CDR3 size: 14 residues. CDR1 and CDR2 from the germline V gene are WSHSY and SAAADI. J gave up 6 bases and V 6 bases, and 6 bases lay outside the gene matches. The CDR3 protein is CASSPSGGPDTQYF. Written as DNA, the CDR3 is TGCGCCAGCAGCCCTAGCGGGGGCCCCGATACGCAGTATTTT.

This chain links TRBV28 with TRBJ2-5; D is perhaps TRBD2 (5 bases). V shed 1 base and J shed 5 bases, with 17 bases lying between them. The CDR3 consists of 16 residues. Germline loops: CDR1 MDHEN, CDR2 SYDVKM. CDR3 nucleotide sequence: TGTGCCAGCAGTTTATTAGGGCAGGAGGTGTGGGAGACCCAGTACTTC. Protein product: CASSLLGQEVWETQYF. The whole variable domain, filled in from reference TRBV28 and TRBJ2-5, reads DVKVTQSSRYLVKRTGEKVFLECVQDMDHENMFWYRQDPGLGLRLIYFSYDVKMKEKGDIPEGYSVSREKKERFSLILESASTNQTSMYLCASSLLGQEVWETQYFGPGTRLLVL.

J is TRBJ2-3 and V is TRBV5-1; 9 nucleotides match TRBD2. The V gene end was trimmed by 2 bases and the J gene end by 5 bases; junction bases not matched to a gene: 6. The CDR3 extends over 15 amino acids. The germline CDR1 and CDR2 sequences are SGHRS and YFSETQ. The DNA of the CDR3 is TGCGCCAGCAGCTTTCTAGCGGGAATAGGAGATACGCAGTATTTT. Amino acids: CASSFLAGIGDTQYF. Filled out from reference TRBV5-1 and TRBJ2-3, the complete variable domain reads KAGVTQTPRYLIKTRGQQVTLSCSPISGHRSVSWYQQTPGQGLQFLFEYFSETQRNKGNFPGRFSGRQFSNSRSEMNVSTLELGDSALYLCASSFLAGIGDTQYFGPGTRLTVL.

The chain recombines TRBV10-1 with TRBJ2-7, with 9 bases aligning to TRBD2. V lost 5 bases and J lost 2; bases outside the gene matches: 4. Germline V gives CDR1 WNHNN, CDR2 SYGVQD (reference sequence). The CDR3 totals 14 residues. In DNA form, the CDR3 reads TGCGCCAGCAGTCGGACTAGCGCCGCCTACGAGCAGTACTTC. Translating it yields CASSRTSAAYEQYF.

This clone showed up just a few times. The chain combines TRBV5-6 with TRBJ1-1; 7 nucleotides match TRBD1. The germline gives CDR1 SGHDT, CDR2 YYEEEE. The J segment lost 6 bases and the V segment lost 1 base, leaving 6 bases of the junction unmatched. The CDR3 is made up of 14 amino acids. The CDR3 DNA reads as TGTGCCAGCAGCTTGACAGGGGTTAAGGCTGAAGCTTTCTTT. It specifies CASSLTGVKAEAFF.

The V gene is TRBV2, the J gene TRBJ2-6; D not resolved. The CDR3 is made up of 14 amino acids. CDR1 is SNHLY, CDR2 FYNNEI, per germline. Trimming cost V 6 bases and J 4 bases, with 10 bases left between them. CDR3 sequence (DNA): TGTGCCAGCAGAGACATGTCCGGGGCCAACGTCCTGACTTTC. As protein: CASRDMSGANVLTF. The complete variable domain, with remaining parts taken from reference TRBV2 and TRBJ2-6, reads EPEVTQTPSHQVTQMGQEVILRCVPISNHLYFYWYRQILGQKVEFLVSFYNNEISEKSEIFDDQFSVERPDGSNFTLKIRSTKLEDSAMYFCASRDMSGANVLTFGAGSRLTVL.

This clone appeared a single time. V usage is TRBV9 and J usage is TRBJ1-4, with unresolved D. The CDR3 spans 14 residues. Looked up from germline, CDR1 is SGDLS and CDR2 is YYNGEE. The V gene lost 0 bases and the J gene lost 5 bases, with 8 bases spanning the gap. The CDR3 region has the DNA TGTGCCAGCAGCGTAGACGAGATGAATGAAAAACTGTTTTTT. It codes for CASSVDEMNEKLFF.

The chain employs TRBV5-5 and TRBJ2-1; TRBD2 aligns across 9 bases. The trim removed 5 bases at V and 4 bases at J, leaving 7 bases unmatched. The CDR3 spans 15 residues. CDR1 SGHKS and CDR2 YYEKEE come from the germline V gene (reference sequence). The CDR3: CASSLRLAAYNEQFF. As DNA, the CDR3 is TGTGCCAGCAGTCTTAGACTAGCGGCATACAATGAGCAGTTCTTC.